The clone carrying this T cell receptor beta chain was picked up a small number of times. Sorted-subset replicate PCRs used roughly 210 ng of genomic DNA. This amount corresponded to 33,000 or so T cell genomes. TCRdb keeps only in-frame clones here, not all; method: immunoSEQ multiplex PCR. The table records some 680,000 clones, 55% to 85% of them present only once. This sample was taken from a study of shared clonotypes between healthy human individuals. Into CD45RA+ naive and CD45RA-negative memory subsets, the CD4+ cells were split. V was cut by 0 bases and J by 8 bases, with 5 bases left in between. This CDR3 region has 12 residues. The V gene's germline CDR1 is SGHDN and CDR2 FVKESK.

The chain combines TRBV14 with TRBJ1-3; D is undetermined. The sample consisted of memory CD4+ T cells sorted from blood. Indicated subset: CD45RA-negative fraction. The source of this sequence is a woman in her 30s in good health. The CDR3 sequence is CASSQDGDTIYF. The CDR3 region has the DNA TGTGCCAGCAGCCAAGATGGGGACACCATATATTTT.